Each of the 12 T cell receptor beta chains below was sequenced from the same sample in a study of human thymus T cells. Assay: immunoSEQ multiplex PCR; the TCRdb copy retains only in-frame clones and omits some. The sample gives tens of thousands of clones, 90% to 95% of which show up once; 0.034% is in the top ten. Thymic tissue was derived from resections collected during corrective heart surgery. Material: thymus tissue. The source is a girl younger than two with a congenital heart defect but otherwise immunologically healthy.

V gene TRBV20-1 combines with J gene TRBJ1-2; D unclear. The V end was cut by 6 bases, the J end by 8 bases, with 10 bases between. This CDR3 has 10 amino acids. From germline, CDR1 is DFQATT and CDR2 SNEGSKA (reference sequence). The CDR3 DNA reads TGCAGTGCCACTCGCCGAGGCTACACCTTC. Translating it yields CSATRRGYTF.

This clone was observed a single time. J is TRBJ2-7 and V is TRBV5-6; either TRBD1 or TRBD2 may supply D (5 bases each). This CDR3 spans 17 amino acids. The V gene lost 0 bases and the J gene lost 1 base, with 17 bases spanning the gap. Germline loops: CDR1 SGHDT, CDR2 YYEEEE. CDR3 residues: CASSLGQGDPRSYEQYF. Here the CDR3 DNA reads TGTGCCAGCAGCTTGGGTCAGGGAGACCCTCGATCCTACGAGCAGTACTTC.

V and J are TRBV2 and TRBJ1-3; 7 nucleotides line up with TRBD1. V lost 1 base and J lost 1; bases outside the gene matches: 1. CDR3 length equals 15 residues. Per the germline V gene, CDR1 is SNHLY and CDR2 is FYNNEI. Here the CDR3 DNA reads TGTGCCAGCAGTGAAGACAGGGGATCTGGAAACACCATATATTTT. Protein product: CASSEDRGSGNTIYF.

V usage is TRBV28 and J usage is TRBJ2-3; TRBD1 agrees at 7 bases. V shed 8 bases and J 3 bases; nucleotides not matched to a gene: 17. The CDR3 length is 17 residues. Germline CDR1 reads MDHEN; CDR2 reads SYDVKM. The DNA for the CDR3 is TGTGCCAGCGTCACACCCCCGCGACAGGGAAGGACAGATACGCAGTATTTT. Translation gives CASVTPPRQGRTDTQYF.

The chain links TRBV7-2 to TRBJ2-1; 7 positions match TRBD2. The germline V gene has CDR1 SGHTA and CDR2 FQGNSA. The CDR3 length is 16 residues. With 1 base clipped from V and 1 base from J, the junction kept 4 bases outside the gene matches. This CDR3 reads CASSLGSGMSYNEQFF. CDR3 nucleotide sequence: TGTGCCAGCAGCTTAGGAAGCGGGATGTCCTACAATGAGCAGTTCTTC.

In DNA, the CDR3 is TGTGCCAGCAGCTTGTCCCCTTCAGCATACGAGCAGTACTTC. It translates to CASSLSPSAYEQYF. The V gene is TRBV5-4, the J gene TRBJ2-7; D ambiguous. The ends were cut back, 1 base at V and 4 bases at J, with 12 bases in the middle. The germline gives CDR1 SGHNT, CDR2 YYREEE (reference sequence). CDR3 size: 14 residues.

The rearrangement uses TRBV27 and TRBJ2-3; D ambiguous. The CDR3 loop spans 14 amino acids. V was clipped by 3 bases and J by 4 bases, with 11 bases between them. CDR1 and CDR2 (germline): MNHEY, SMNVEV (reference sequence). CDR3 in DNA: TGTGCCAGCAGTTTTTGGTCGATTCCAGATACGCAGTATTTT. Its translation: CASSFWSIPDTQYF.

The chain combines TRBV7-9 with TRBJ2-5; a possible D gene is TRBD1 (6 bases). Trimming took 4 bases from V and 3 from J, leaving 18 bases between them. Per germline, CDR1 SEHNR and CDR2 FQNEAQ (reference sequence). The CDR3 covers 16 residues. DNA for the CDR3: TGTGCCAGCAGCTGGGCCCCCAGGGGCGTAGAAGAGACCCAGTACTTC. It codes for CASSWAPRGVEETQYF. The complete variable domain, with remaining parts taken from reference TRBV7-9 and TRBJ2-5, reads DTGVSQNPRHKITKRGQNVTFRCDPISEHNRLYWYRQTLGQGPEFLTYFQNEAQLEKSRLLSDRFSAERPKGSFSTLEIQRTEQGDSAMYLCASSWAPRGVEETQYFGPGTRLLVL.

The rearrangement joins TRBV5-6 to TRBJ2-4, with TRBD2 as a possible D gene (6 bases). Germline CDR1 and CDR2: SGHDT and YYEEEE. Trimming cost V 2 bases and J 3 bases, with 18 bases left between them. This CDR3 region has 17 residues. Here the CDR3 DNA reads TGTGCCAGCAGCTTTTGGGGGGATGTCGCGGTCAAAAACATTCAGTACTTC. Translated: CASSFWGDVAVKNIQYF. Using reference TRBV5-6 and TRBJ2-4 for the parts outside the CDR3, the full variable domain is DAGVTQSPTHLIKTRGQQVTLRCSPKSGHDTVSWYQQALGQGPQFIFQYYEEEERQRGNFPDRFSGHQFPNYSSELNVNALLLGDSALYLCASSFWGDVAVKNIQYFGAGTRLSVL.

The rearrangement joins TRBV5-6 to TRBJ1-2; the match to TRBD1 covers 8 bases. The CDR3 runs to 15 residues. Losses at the gene ends were 0 bases for V and 7 bases for J; bases not matched to a gene: 8. In germline, CDR1 is SGHDT, CDR2 YYEEEE. The DNA for the CDR3 is TGTGCCAGCAGCTTGGTGGCAGGGGGCGCGGGTGGCTACACCTTC. Its translation is CASSLVAGGAGGYTF.

The rearrangement links TRBV18 to TRBJ2-6; TRBD2 might be the D (5 bases). V was cut by 5 bases and J by 3 bases, with 11 bases left in between. This CDR3 is built from 15 residues. In germline, CDR1 is KGHSH, CDR2 LQKENI. The CDR3 sequence is CASSTGSIGANVLTF. The DNA for the CDR3 is TGTGCCAGCTCAACGGGGAGCATTGGGGCCAACGTCCTGACTTTC.

The chain recombines TRBV30 with TRBJ2-2; D not certain. The germline V gene encodes CDR1 GTSNPN and CDR2 SVGIG (reference sequence). Between the trimmed V and J ends, which lost 0 bases and 3 bases, there was a span of 5 bases. This CDR3 is 13 amino acids long. CDR3 coding DNA: TGTGCCTGGAGTGTTTGGCACACCGGGGAGCTGTTTTTT. Residues: CAWSVWHTGELFF.